This T cell receptor (beta chain) was documented in a study of blood T cell repertoires in COVID-19. Study details: Samples of COVID-19 (acute and convalescent) were obtained from the United States, Italy and Spain. Sample material is recorded as cDNA or gDNA derived from T cells, B-cell-depleted T cells, or PBMCs.

The V segment lost 9 bases and the J segment 0 bases; nucleotides outside the gene matches: 10. The CDR3 totals 16 residues. Libraries were prepared by immunoSEQ multiplex PCR; TCRdb keeps only in-frame clonotypes and omits some of them. This repertoire shows 140,000 or so clones, about 87% found once; its top ten account for approximately 10%. Participants, roughly 18 to 100 years old, spanned about 26 US areas. Allocation to cohorts depended on clinical history reported by the participants. Sequenced: PBMCs or T cells enriched from blood (not recorded which). The receptor was derived from a man aged 55-75 years who had recovered from COVID-19. The V and J genes are TRBV5-3 and TRBJ1-4; 8 nucleotides line up with TRBD1. TRBV5-3 is an ORF for which the function is uncertain. CDR3 in DNA: TGTGCCATAAGAGGACAGGGAACCGCAACTAATGAAAAACTGTTTTTT. Translating gives CAIRGQGTATNEKLFF.